Shown below are 25 T cell receptor beta chains from a single sample sequenced in a study of blood T cell repertoires in COVID-19. Sequenced by immunoSEQ multiplex PCR; TCRdb stores in-frame clones only, minus some. The sample lists hundreds of thousands of clones; 88% were seen once. Sequencing input: PBMCs or T cells enriched from blood (not recorded which). The receptors derive from a woman aged 60-75 years in a cohort exposed to, infected with or recovered from COVID-19 (not recorded which).

The V call is TRBV28, the J call TRBJ2-7, with a weak D call TRBD1 (5 bases). With 6 bases removed from V and 4 bases from J, the gap between germline ends came to 16 bases. The CDR3 extends over 14 amino acids. Germline V gene sequence: CDR1 MDHEN, CDR2 SYDVKM. The CDR3 DNA sequence: TGTGCCAGCAGGGTCGGACATCTACCGTACGAGCAGTACTTC. This gives the protein CASRVGHLPYEQYF. Supplemented by reference TRBV28 and TRBJ2-7, the full variable domain reads DVKVTQSSRYLVKRTGEKVFLECVQDMDHENMFWYRQDPGLGLRLIYFSYDVKMKEKGDIPEGYSVSREKKERFSLILESASTNQTSMYLCASRVGHLPYEQYFGPGTRLTVT.

V and J are TRBV10-3 and TRBJ1-1, with 8 bases identical to TRBD1. The length of the CDR3 is 13 residues. CDR1 is ENHRY, CDR2 SYGVKD, per germline. J lost 4 bases, V lost 6 bases, and 4 bases had no gene match. CDR3: CAISRQGSTEAFF. CDR3 coding DNA: TGTGCCATCAGCCGACAGGGGAGCACTGAAGCTTTCTTT.

The genes are TRBV28 and TRBJ1-5; tentative D call: TRBD1 (6 bases). The V end was cut by 7 bases, the J end by 0 bases, with 16 bases between. The germline V gene encodes CDR1 MDHEN and CDR2 SYDVKM. The length of the CDR3 is 16 residues. CDR3 nucleotides: TGTGCCAGCACAGGACAGCGCTTTTATAGCAATCAGCCCCAGCATTTT. Its translation is CASTGQRFYSNQPQHF.

The rearrangement uses TRBV27 and TRBJ2-7; TRBD2 aligns across 10 bases. This CDR3 contains 15 residues. The germline CDR1 and CDR2 sequences are MNHEY and SMNVEV (reference sequence). The ends lost 4 bases at V and 6 bases at J; junction bases unmatched: 9. In DNA, the CDR3 is TGTGCCAGCAGTTCGGAAGCGGGAGGGCGTCTCGAGCAGTACTTC. Translating it yields CASSSEAGGRLEQYF.

This chain joins TRBV30 and TRBJ1-1; 7 bases line up with TRBD1. The germline CDR1 and CDR2 sequences are GTSNPN and SVGIG (reference sequence). Trimming removed 3 bases from V and 2 bases from J; junction bases left unmatched: 6. The CDR3 sequence is 14 residues long. The CDR3 DNA is TGTGCCTGGAGCATCGGGACAGTTAACACTGAAGCTTTCTTT. Translating gives CAWSIGTVNTEAFF.

V usage is TRBV7-6 and J usage is TRBJ2-7, with 7 bases matching TRBD2. Trimming took 1 base from V and 0 from J; bases not matched to a gene: 0. The CDR3 extends over 14 amino acids. Germline CDR1 SGHVS, CDR2 FNYEAQ. The CDR3 protein is CASSLGGGSYEQYF. The DNA of the CDR3 is TGTGCCAGCAGCTTAGGCGGGGGCTCCTACGAGCAGTACTTC.

The table lists this clone with a few counts. The rearrangement links TRBV5-1 to TRBJ2-5, with 15 bases identical to TRBD2. Germline CDR1 and CDR2: SGHRS and YFSETQ. The CDR3 extends over 17 amino acids. After removal of 8 bases from V and 2 bases from J, the junction contained 10 bases not matched to a gene. The CDR3 nucleotides read TGCGCCAGTACCACAGGACTAGCGGGAGGGTGGCAAGAGACCCAGTACTTC. This sequence encodes CASTTGLAGGWQETQYF.

The rearrangement links TRBV5-1 to TRBJ2-3, with D possibly matching TRBD1 (6 bases). Trimming took 4 bases from V and 2 from J, leaving 14 bases between them. There are 15 residues in the CDR3. Germline loops: CDR1 SGHRS, CDR2 YFSETQ. The CDR3 loop is CASSSTPGVTDTQYF. The CDR3, as DNA: TGCGCCAGCAGCAGTACCCCAGGGGTCACAGATACGCAGTATTTT.

The V and J genes are TRBV5-1 and TRBJ2-7; 9 bases fit TRBD1. Germline CDR1 and CDR2: SGHRS and YFSETQ. V lost 4 bases and J lost 5; bases outside the gene matches: 7. The CDR3 consists of 14 residues. CDR3 residues: CASSKGGQGNEQYF. The CDR3 DNA reads as TGCGCCAGCAGCAAGGGGGGACAGGGCAACGAGCAGTACTTC.

This chain joins TRBV28 and TRBJ2-7, with 10 bases lining up with TRBD1. The ends lost 6 bases at V and 6 bases at J; junction bases unmatched: 2. Germline loops: CDR1 MDHEN, CDR2 SYDVKM. CDR3 length: 12 residues. The CDR3 sequence is CASRGQGTEQYF. The CDR3 DNA follows: TGTGCCAGCAGGGGACAGGGGACCGAGCAGTACTTC.

The chain links TRBV7-3 to TRBJ1-1, with 10 positions matching TRBD1. V shed 3 bases and J 11 bases; nucleotides not matched to a gene: 9. The length of the CDR3 is 14 residues. Germline V gene data show CDR1 as SGHTA and CDR2 as FQGTGA. The CDR3 region has the DNA TGTGCCAGCAGCTTCGGACAGGGGGTCGGTCCGGCTTTCTTT. Protein: CASSFGQGVGPAFF.

This clone appeared a single time. CDR3: CASSVSPTSGRNEQFF. Written as DNA, the CDR3 is TGTGCCAGCAGCGTATCCCCTACTAGCGGGAGAAATGAGCAGTTCTTC. The chain combines TRBV7-2 with TRBJ2-1; TRBD2 matches at 11 bases. CDR3 length equals 16 residues. V shed 5 bases and J 7 bases; nucleotides not matched to a gene: 10. CDR1 and CDR2 from the germline V gene are SGHTA and FQGNSA.

The chain couples TRBV19 to TRBJ2-5; no firm D call. Germline CDR1 and CDR2: LNHDA and SQIVND (reference sequence). Trimming pared 3 bases from V and 2 bases from J, leaving 7 bases between. This CDR3 contains 13 residues. In nucleotides, the CDR3 is TGTGCCAGTAGTATTCAGATTCAAGAGACCCAGTACTTC. Its protein is CASSIQIQETQYF.

The chain links TRBV7-2 to TRBJ2-5; 11 bases are shared with TRBD1. Germline V CDR1 and CDR2: SGHTA, FQGNSA. The CDR3 consists of 19 residues. V lost 4 bases and J lost 7; bases outside the gene matches: 20. The CDR3 loop reads CASSSNNLFRDRGKSTQYF. For the CDR3, the DNA is TGTGCCAGCAGCTCCAATAATTTATTTCGGGACAGGGGGAAGTCGACCCAGTACTTC.

The V and J genes are TRBV4-1 and TRBJ2-3; D not resolved. The CDR3 covers 14 residues. V dropped 4 bases and J dropped 1 base, with 9 bases sitting between them. Germline V gene sequence: CDR1 MGHRA, CDR2 YSYEKL. The DNA for the CDR3 is TGCGCCAGCAGCCCCCTCGAGGGCACAGATACGCAGTATTTT. Translation: CASSPLEGTDTQYF.

The CDR3 reads CASSQDWGQGRSYEQYF. The CDR3 DNA is TGTGCCAGCAGCCAAGATTGGGGACAGGGCCGCTCCTACGAGCAGTACTTC. The chain is built from TRBV3-1 (or the pseudogene TRBV3-2) and TRBJ2-7; 9 nucleotides align to TRBD1. This CDR3 comprises 17 residues. V was clipped by 0 bases and J by 0 bases; unmatched bases: 6. CDR1 is LGHDT and CDR2 is YNNKEL in the germline V gene (reference sequence).

This chain uses TRBV5-1 with TRBJ1-4; D not certain. The CDR3 spans 15 residues. V dropped 5 bases and J dropped 0 bases, with 11 bases sitting between them. Germline V lookup: CDR1 SGHRS, CDR2 YFSETQ. The CDR3 DNA sequence: TGCGCCAGCAGACCTACGGAGGCAACTAATGAAAAACTGTTTTTT. It codes for CASRPTEATNEKLFF.

V usage is TRBV10-1 and J usage is TRBJ2-7; 10 positions match TRBD1. CDR1 and CDR2 from the germline V gene are WNHNN and SYGVQD (reference sequence). The CDR3 has 12 amino acids. V gave up 9 bases and J gave up 7 bases; unmatched junction bases: 6. CDR3: CARRDRGREQYF. For the CDR3, the DNA is TGCGCCAGGAGGGACAGGGGAAGGGAGCAGTACTTC.

The V and J genes are TRBV11-1 and TRBJ2-1, with TRBD2 as a possible D gene (5 bases). Trimming took 3 bases from V and 3 from J, leaving 15 bases between them. Germline loops: CDR1 SGHAT, CDR2 FQDESV (reference sequence). CDR3 length equals 16 residues. The CDR3 DNA sequence: TGTGCCAGCAGCTTCAGAACGGGGATTTACTACAATGAGCAGTTCTTC. Amino acid sequence: CASSFRTGIYYNEQFF.

The rearrangement joins TRBV28 to TRBJ2-1; D may be TRBD2 (6 bases). The CDR3 contains 15 residues. Trimming removed 3 bases from V and 7 bases from J, with 16 bases in between. The germline V gene encodes CDR1 MDHEN and CDR2 SYDVKM. DNA for the CDR3: TGTGCCAGCAGTTTGGGGACTTACAGGAGGAATGAGCAGTTCTTC. Translated: CASSLGTYRRNEQFF.

The V gene is TRBV5-6, the J gene TRBJ1-1; 8 nucleotides align to TRBD1. The length of the CDR3 is 13 residues. Germline lookup yields CDR1 SGHDT and CDR2 YYEEEE. Trimming took 1 base from V and 8 from J; bases not matched to a gene: 4. CDR3: CASSLTGGREAFF. CDR3 bases: TGTGCCAGCAGCTTGACAGGGGGACGCGAAGCTTTCTTT.

The chain links TRBV5-1 to TRBJ2-3, with 8 bases that match TRBD1. Germline trimming cut 1 base from V and 8 bases from J; bases unmatched to any gene: 15. Germline lookup yields CDR1 SGHRS and CDR2 YFSETQ. This CDR3 has 17 amino acids. The CDR3 sequence: CASSLTLAGGLGPTQYF. For the CDR3, the DNA is TGCGCCAGCAGCTTGACCTTGGCAGGGGGCCTGGGGCCTACGCAGTATTTT.

The chain employs TRBV27 and TRBJ2-5; D is possibly TRBD1 (6 bases). Germline V gives CDR1 MNHEY, CDR2 SMNVEV (reference sequence). This CDR3 contains 14 residues. Trimming removed 7 bases at V and 0 bases at J, with 12 bases between. In DNA form, the CDR3 reads TGTGCCAGCACCCGGACAGCGGACCAAGAGACCCAGTACTTC. Translating it yields CASTRTADQETQYF.

The rearrangement uses TRBV12-5 and TRBJ2-1; 7 bases fit TRBD2. The germline gives CDR1 LGHNT, CDR2 FRNRAP. The length of the CDR3 is 13 residues. J was trimmed by 9 bases and V by 7 bases; bases with no gene match: 9. This CDR3 is CASAPLRETEQFF. The CDR3, as DNA: TGTGCTAGTGCACCATTGCGGGAGACTGAGCAGTTCTTC.

The V call is TRBV3-1 (or the pseudogene TRBV3-2), the J call TRBJ1-6; 7 bases are shared with TRBD1. The V and J ends lost 4 bases and 6 bases, in that order; junction bases with no gene match: 6. CDR3 size: 15 residues. CDR1 LGHDT and CDR2 YNNKEL come from the germline V gene (reference sequence). The CDR3 loop is CASSLRGTVNSPLHF. The DNA of the CDR3 is TGTGCCAGCAGCCTCCGCGGGACAGTTAATTCACCCCTCCACTTT.